The present T cell receptor (beta chain) was sequenced within a study of shared clonotypes between healthy human individuals. Trimming removed 3 bases at V and 0 bases at J, with 12 bases between. CDR1 is MNHEY, CDR2 SMNVEV, per germline (reference sequence). This CDR3 is built from 16 residues. Broader study findings: Few donors limited the genetic and exposure-history diversity represented. Estimated richness was generally greater in naive than memory subsets.

As to this clone: Its antigen is still unknown.

Terminally differentiated effector memory CD45RA+ cells were excluded by CCR7 positive selection of CD45RO-negative cells. Free of recent acute infections or vaccinations, the donors were healthy HIV-negative adults. Authors' data handling: Junction-only sequences produced by ImmunoSEQ had no quality scores, so filtering differed. The data were produced by immunoSEQ multiplex PCR, yet TCRdb's version contains in-frame clones alone and is incomplete. The V and J calls and the clone size are those of that table, but D and trimming were determined from the DNA. The sample records about 2.1 million clones, 93% being singletons.

The source of this sequence is a man between 18 and 35 years old in good health. Some clones in this sample may be carry-over from other donors' samples. The J gene is TRBJ1-3, the V gene TRBV27; tentatively, D is TRBD1 (5 bases). Material: naive CD8+ T cells from PBMCs. CDR3: CASSLAGPYSGNTIYF. In DNA form, the CDR3 reads TGTGCCAGCAGTTTGGCAGGGCCCTACTCTGGAAACACCATATATTTT.